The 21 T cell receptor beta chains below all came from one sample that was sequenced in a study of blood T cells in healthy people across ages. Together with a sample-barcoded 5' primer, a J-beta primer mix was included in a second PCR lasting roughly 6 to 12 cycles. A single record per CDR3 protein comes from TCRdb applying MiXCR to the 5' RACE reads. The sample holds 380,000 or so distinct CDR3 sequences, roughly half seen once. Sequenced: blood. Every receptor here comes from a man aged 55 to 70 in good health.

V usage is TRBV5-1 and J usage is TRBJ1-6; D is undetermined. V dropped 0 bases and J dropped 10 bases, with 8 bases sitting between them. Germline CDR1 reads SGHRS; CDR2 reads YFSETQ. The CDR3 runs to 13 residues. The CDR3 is CASSLGRESPLHF. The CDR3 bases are TGCGCCAGCAGCTTGGGTAGGGAATCACCCCTCCACTTT.

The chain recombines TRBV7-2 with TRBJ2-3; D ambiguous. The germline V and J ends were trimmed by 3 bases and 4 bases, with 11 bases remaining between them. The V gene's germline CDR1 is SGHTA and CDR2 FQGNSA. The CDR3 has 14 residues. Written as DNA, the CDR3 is TGTGCCAGCAGCTTCGCACGGTACTCAGATACGCAGTATTTT. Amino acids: CASSFARYSDTQYF.

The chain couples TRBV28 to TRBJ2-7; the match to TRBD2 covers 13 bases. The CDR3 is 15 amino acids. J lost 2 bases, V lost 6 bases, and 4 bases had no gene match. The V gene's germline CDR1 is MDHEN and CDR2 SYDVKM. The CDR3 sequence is CASRGTSGATYEQYF. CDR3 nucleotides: TGTGCCAGCAGGGGGACTAGCGGGGCTACCTACGAGCAGTACTTC.

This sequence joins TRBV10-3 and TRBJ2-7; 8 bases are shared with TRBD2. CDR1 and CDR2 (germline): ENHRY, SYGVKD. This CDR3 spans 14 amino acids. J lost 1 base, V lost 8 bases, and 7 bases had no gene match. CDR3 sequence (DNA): TGTGCCATCGCTGCGCGGGAGGCTTCCTACGAGCAGTACTTC. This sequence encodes CAIAAREASYEQYF.

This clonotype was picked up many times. Here the CDR3 reads CSAPGTSGNPYEQYF. Written as DNA, the CDR3 is TGCAGTGCTCCCGGGACTAGCGGGAACCCCTACGAGCAGTACTTC. The V and J genes are TRBV20-1 and TRBJ2-7, with TRBD2 identical over 13 bases. V was pared by 5 bases and J by 2 bases, with 6 bases of the junction left unmatched. The CDR3 runs 15 residues. From germline, CDR1 is DFQATT and CDR2 SNEGSKA (reference sequence).

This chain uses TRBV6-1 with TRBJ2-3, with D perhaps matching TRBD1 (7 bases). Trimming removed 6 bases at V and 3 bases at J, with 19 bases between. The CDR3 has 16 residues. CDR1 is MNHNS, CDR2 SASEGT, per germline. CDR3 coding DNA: TGTGCCAGCAGCCTGAGGCAGGGGGGCCTAACAGATACGCAGTATTTT. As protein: CASSLRQGGLTDTQYF.

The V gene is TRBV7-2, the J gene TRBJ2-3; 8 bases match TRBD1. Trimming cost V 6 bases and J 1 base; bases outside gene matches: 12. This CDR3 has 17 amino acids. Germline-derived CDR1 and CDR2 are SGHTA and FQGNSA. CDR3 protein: CASRPGQGVSGTDTQYF. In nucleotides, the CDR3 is TGTGCCAGCAGACCCGGACAGGGCGTCTCAGGCACAGATACGCAGTATTTT.

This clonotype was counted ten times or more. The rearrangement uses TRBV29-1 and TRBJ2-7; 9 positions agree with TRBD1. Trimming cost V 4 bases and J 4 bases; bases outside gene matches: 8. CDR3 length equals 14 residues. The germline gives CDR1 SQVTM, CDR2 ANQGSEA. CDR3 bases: TGCAGCGTTGGGCCCACAGGGGGCAGGTACGAGCAGTACTTC. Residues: CSVGPTGGRYEQYF.

DNA for the CDR3: TGTGCCAGCAGTTTAGGGGGGCAAGGTGGCTACACCTTC. This codes for CASSLGGQGGYTF. This chain links TRBV12-3 or TRBV12-4 with TRBJ1-2; tentative D call: TRBD1 (6 bases). V lost 1 base and J 7 bases, leaving 10 bases between the germline ends. The length of the CDR3 is 13 residues.

The CDR3 here is CAISEQIRDEQFF. The DNA for the CDR3 is TGTGCCATCAGTGAGCAGATTCGGGATGAGCAGTTCTTC. The rearrangement links TRBV10-3 to TRBJ2-1; no clear D gene. The ends were cut back, 2 bases at V and 8 bases at J, with 10 bases in the middle. CDR1 is ENHRY, CDR2 SYGVKD, per germline. This CDR3 spans 13 amino acids.

Here the CDR3 reads CSARDVGDSYNSPLHF. The DNA of the CDR3 is TGCAGTGCTAGAGATGTAGGGGATTCCTATAATTCACCCCTCCACTTT. V is TRBV20-1 and J is TRBJ1-6; TRBD1 is a possible D gene (5 bases). This CDR3 is 16 amino acids long. V lost 0 bases and J 1 base, leaving 10 bases between the germline ends. Germline V gene sequence: CDR1 DFQATT, CDR2 SNEGSKA (reference sequence).

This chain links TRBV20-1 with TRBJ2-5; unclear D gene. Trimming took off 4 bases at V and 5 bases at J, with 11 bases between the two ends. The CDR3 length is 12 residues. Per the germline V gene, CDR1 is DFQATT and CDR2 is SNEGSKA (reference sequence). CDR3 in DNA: TGCAGTGCTACGACTCGCCAGGAGACCCAGTACTTC. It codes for CSATTRQETQYF.

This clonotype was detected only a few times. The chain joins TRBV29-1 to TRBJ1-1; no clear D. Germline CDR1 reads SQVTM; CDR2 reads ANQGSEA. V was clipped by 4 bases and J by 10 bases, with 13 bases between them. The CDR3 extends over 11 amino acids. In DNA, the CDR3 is TGCAGCGTTGCGGGGATCCGAGGAGCTTTCTTT. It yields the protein CSVAGIRGAFF.

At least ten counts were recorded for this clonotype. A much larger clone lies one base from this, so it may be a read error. This chain's CDR3 is CASSEAAGRSPYEQYF. CDR3 coding DNA: TGTGCCAGCAGTGAAGCTGCGGGGAGATCCCCCTACGAGCAGTACTTC. This chain links TRBV6-1 with TRBJ2-7; TRBD2 is a possible D gene (6 bases). Germline CDR1 and CDR2: MNHNS and SASEGT. The CDR3 covers 16 residues. Trimming removed 0 bases from V and 2 bases from J, with 14 bases in between.

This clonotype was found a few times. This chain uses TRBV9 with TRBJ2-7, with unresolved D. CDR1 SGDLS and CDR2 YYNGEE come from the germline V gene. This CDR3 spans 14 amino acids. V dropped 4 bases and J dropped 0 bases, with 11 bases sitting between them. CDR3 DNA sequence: TGTGCCAGCAGCCCAGGACGGAACTCCTACGAGCAGTACTTC. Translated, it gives CASSPGRNSYEQYF.

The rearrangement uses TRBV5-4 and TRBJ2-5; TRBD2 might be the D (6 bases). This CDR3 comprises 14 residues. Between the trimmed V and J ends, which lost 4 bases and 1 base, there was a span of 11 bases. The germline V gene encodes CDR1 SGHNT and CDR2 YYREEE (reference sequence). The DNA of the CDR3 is TGTGCCAGCAGCACTCTAGCGACCCAAGAGACCCAGTACTTC. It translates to CASSTLATQETQYF.

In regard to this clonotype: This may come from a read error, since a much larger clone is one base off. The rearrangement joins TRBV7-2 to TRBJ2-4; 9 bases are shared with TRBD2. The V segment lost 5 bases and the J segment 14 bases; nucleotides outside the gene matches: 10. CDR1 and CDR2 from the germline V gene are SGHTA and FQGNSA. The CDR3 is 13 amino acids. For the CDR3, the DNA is TGTGCCAGCAGCGCGGCGGGGGGGGTCGCAGAGTACTTC. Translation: CASSAAGGVAEYF.

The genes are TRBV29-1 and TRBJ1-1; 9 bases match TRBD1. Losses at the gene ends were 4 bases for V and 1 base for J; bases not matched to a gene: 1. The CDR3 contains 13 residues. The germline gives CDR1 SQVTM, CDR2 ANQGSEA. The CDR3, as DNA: TGCAGCGTTGGACAGGGGGGGAACACTGAAGCTTTCTTT. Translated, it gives CSVGQGGNTEAFF.

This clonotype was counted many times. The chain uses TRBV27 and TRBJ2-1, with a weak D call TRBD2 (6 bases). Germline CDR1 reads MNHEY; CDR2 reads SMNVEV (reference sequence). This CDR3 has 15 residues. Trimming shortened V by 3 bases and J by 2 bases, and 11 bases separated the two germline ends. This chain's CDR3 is CASSFSEGAYNEQFF. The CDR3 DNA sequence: TGTGCCAGCAGTTTCTCGGAGGGCGCCTACAATGAGCAGTTCTTC.

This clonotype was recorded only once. This CDR3 is CASSSDPQGLGTGELFF. Here the CDR3 DNA reads TGCGCCAGCAGCTCCGACCCCCAGGGTTTAGGGACCGGGGAGCTGTTTTTT. The chain employs TRBV5-1 and TRBJ2-2, with TRBD1 as a possible D gene (5 bases). This CDR3 region has 17 residues. The germline V gene encodes CDR1 SGHRS and CDR2 YFSETQ. The V and J ends lost 3 bases and 5 bases respectively, with 20 bases between them.

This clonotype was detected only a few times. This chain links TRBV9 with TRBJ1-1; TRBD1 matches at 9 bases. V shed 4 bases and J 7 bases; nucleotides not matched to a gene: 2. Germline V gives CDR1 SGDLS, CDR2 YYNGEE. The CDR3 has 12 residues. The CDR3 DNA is TGTGCCAGCAGCTCGGACAGGGGTGAAGCTTTCTTT. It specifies CASSSDRGEAFF. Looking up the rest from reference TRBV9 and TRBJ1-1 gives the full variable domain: DSGVTQTPKHLITATGQRVTLRCSPRSGDLSVYWYQQSLDQGLQFLIQYYNGEERAKGNILERFSAQQFPDLHSELNLSSLELGDSALYFCASSSDRGEAFFGQGTRLTVV.